This T cell receptor (beta chain) is drawn from a study of cytomegalovirus exposure and HLA in healthy donors. Study details: Earlier findings included about 120 million unique TCR beta sequences obtained from approximately 170 million T cells. Study findings and constraints: Only CMV serostatus was available as immune exposure information. According to a later analysis, most TCR beta chains associated with CMV appeared HLA-restricted.

As to this clone: The antigen is not known.

Looked up from germline, CDR1 is SGHRS and CDR2 is YFSETQ. V lost 4 bases and J 3 bases, leaving 20 bases between the germline ends. The CDR3 contains 16 residues. Primers: 60 Vbeta forward and 13 Jbeta reverse. Original methodology: In a later analysis, of around 85 million unique beta chains, roughly 9.9 million appeared in at least two donors. Produced via immunoSEQ multiplex PCR; TCRdb's table is partial and in-frame only. The DNA was the basis for D and trimming; V, J and clone size are from that table. Of over 200,000 clones listed, 70% to 85% are singletons. The receptor's source is a woman aged 40 to 50 in good health and CMV-seronegative. The genes are TRBV5-1 and TRBJ2-7; D is unclear. Sequencing was carried out using PBMCs. The CDR3 DNA reads TGCGCCAGCAGCCCGGCCGTCATTGGGCTTTTCTACGAGCAGTACTTC. This sequence encodes CASSPAVIGLFYEQYF.